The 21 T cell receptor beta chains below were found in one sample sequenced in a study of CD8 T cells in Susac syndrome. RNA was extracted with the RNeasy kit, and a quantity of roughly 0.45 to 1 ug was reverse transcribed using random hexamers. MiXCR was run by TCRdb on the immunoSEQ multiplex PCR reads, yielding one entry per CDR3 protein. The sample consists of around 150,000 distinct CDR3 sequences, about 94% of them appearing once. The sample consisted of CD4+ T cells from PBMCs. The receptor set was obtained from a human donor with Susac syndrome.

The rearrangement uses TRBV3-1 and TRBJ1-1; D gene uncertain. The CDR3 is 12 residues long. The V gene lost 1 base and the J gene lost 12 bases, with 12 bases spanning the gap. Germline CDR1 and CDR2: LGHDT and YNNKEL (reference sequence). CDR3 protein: CASSQGDMGSFF. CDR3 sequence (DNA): TGTGCCAGCAGCCAAGGGGATATGGGATCTTTCTTT. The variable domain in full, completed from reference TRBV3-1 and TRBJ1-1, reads DTAVSQTPKYLVTQMGNDKSIKCEQNLGHDTMYWYKQDSKKFLKIMFSYNNKELIINETVPNRFSPKSPDKAHLNLHINSLELGDSAVYFCASSQGDMGSFFGQGTRLTVV.

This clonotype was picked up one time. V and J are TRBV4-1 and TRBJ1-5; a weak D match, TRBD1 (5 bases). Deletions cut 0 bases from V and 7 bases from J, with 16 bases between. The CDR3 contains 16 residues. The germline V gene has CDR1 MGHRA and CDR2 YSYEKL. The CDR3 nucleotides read TGCGCCAGCAGCCAAGAAGGAGCAGGGAGGAGGCAGCCCCAGCATTTT. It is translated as CASSQEGAGRRQPQHF.

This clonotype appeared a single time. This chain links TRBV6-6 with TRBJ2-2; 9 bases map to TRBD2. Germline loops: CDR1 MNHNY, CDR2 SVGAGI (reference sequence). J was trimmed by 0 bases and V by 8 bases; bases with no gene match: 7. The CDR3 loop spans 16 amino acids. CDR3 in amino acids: CASRQGLATNTGELFF. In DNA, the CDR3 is TGTGCCAGCCGTCAAGGACTAGCGACGAACACCGGGGAGCTGTTTTTT.

The CDR3 loop reads CSASDDKYGYTF. CDR3 bases: TGCAGTGCTAGCGATGACAAGTATGGCTACACCTTC. The rearrangement uses TRBV20-1 and TRBJ1-2; D gene ambiguous. The CDR3 loop spans 12 amino acids. The germline V gene has CDR1 DFQATT and CDR2 SNEGSKA (reference sequence). The germline V and J ends were trimmed by 3 bases and 5 bases, with 10 bases remaining between them.

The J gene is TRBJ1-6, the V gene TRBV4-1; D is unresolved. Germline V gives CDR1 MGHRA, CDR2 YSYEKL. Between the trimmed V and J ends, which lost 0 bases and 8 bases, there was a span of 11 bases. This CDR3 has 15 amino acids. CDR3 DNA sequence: TGCGCCAGCAGCCAAGATCAATTCACGTATTCACCCCTCCACTTT. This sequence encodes CASSQDQFTYSPLHF.

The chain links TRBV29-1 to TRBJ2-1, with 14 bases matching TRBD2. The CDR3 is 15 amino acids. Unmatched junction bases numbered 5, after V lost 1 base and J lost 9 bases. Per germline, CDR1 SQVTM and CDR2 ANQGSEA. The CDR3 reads CSVEGGTSGSREQFF. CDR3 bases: TGCAGCGTTGAAGGGGGGACTAGCGGGAGTCGTGAGCAGTTCTTC.

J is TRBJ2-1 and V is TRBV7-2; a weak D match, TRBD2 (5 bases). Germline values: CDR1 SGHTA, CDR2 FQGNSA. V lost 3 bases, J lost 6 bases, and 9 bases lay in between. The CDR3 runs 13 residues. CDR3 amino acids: CASSFGRGNEQFF. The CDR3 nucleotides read TGTGCCAGCAGCTTTGGCCGGGGCAATGAGCAGTTCTTC.

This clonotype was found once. CDR3 coding DNA: TGCAGTGCTAGAGCCCCTAGCGGGGGCGGAGAGACCCAGTACTTC. Translation gives CSARAPSGGGETQYF. This rearrangement joins TRBV20-1 to TRBJ2-5; 10 bases match TRBD2. The CDR3 loop spans 15 amino acids. Germline trimming cut 1 base from V and 4 bases from J; bases unmatched to any gene: 6. Germline lookup yields CDR1 DFQATT and CDR2 SNEGSKA (reference sequence).

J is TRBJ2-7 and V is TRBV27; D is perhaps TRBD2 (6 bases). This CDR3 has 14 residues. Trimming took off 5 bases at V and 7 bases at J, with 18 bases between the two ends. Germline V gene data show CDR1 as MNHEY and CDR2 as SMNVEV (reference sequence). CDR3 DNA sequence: TGTGCCAGCAGTCCCATAGCGGCGGTAGGGGAGCAGTACTTC. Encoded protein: CASSPIAAVGEQYF.

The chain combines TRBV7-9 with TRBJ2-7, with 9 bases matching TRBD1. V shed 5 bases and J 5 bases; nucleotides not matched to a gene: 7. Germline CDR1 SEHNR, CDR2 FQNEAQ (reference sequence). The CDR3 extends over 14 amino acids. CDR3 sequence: CASSIRDRVDEQYF. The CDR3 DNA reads TGTGCCAGCAGCATCCGGGACAGGGTCGACGAGCAGTACTTC.

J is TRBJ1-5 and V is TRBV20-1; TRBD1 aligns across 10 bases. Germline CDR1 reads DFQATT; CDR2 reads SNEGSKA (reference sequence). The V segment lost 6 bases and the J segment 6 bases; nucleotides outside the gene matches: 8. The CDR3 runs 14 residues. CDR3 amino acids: CSANDRGQGQPQHF. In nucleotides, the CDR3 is TGCAGTGCAAATGACAGGGGGCAGGGTCAGCCCCAGCATTTT.

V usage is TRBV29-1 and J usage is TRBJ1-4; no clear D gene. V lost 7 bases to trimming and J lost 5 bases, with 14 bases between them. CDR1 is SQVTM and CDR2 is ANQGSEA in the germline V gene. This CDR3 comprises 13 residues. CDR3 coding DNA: TGCAGCGCCGCAGAGGGTAGAAATGAAAAACTGTTTTTT. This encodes CSAAEGRNEKLFF.

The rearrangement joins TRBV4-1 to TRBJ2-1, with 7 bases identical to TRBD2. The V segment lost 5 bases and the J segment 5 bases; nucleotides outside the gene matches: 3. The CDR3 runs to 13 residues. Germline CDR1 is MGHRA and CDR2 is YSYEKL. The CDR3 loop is CASSGLADNEQFF. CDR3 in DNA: TGCGCCAGCAGCGGGCTAGCGGACAATGAGCAGTTCTTC.

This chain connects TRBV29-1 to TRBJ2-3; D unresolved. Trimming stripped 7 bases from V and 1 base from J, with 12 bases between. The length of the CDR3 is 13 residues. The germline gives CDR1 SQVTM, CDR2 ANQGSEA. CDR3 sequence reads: CSAPRSGTDTQYF. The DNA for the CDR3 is TGCAGCGCACCCCGGTCGGGCACAGATACGCAGTATTTT.

The chain's CDR3 is CASSRQGSPLHF. The CDR3 DNA reads TGTGCCAGCAGCCGCCAGGGGTCACCCCTCCACTTT. The chain couples TRBV6-5 to TRBJ1-6; tentatively, D is TRBD1 (6 bases). This CDR3 contains 12 residues. Germline V gene sequence: CDR1 MNHEY, CDR2 SVGAGI. V was pared by 6 bases and J by 10 bases, with 10 bases between.

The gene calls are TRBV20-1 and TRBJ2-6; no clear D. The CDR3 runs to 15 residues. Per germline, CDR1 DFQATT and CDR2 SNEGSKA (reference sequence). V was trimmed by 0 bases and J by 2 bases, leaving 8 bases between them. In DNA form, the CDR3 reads TGCAGTGCTAGAGATAACGGTGCTGGGGCCAACGTCCTGACTTTC. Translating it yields CSARDNGAGANVLTF.

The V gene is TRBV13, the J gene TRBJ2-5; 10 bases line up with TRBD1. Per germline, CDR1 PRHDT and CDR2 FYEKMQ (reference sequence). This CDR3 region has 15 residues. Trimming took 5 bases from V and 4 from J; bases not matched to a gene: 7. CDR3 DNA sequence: TGTGCCAGCAGCGGCGGACAGGGGGAACGAGAGACCCAGTACTTC. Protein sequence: CASSGGQGERETQYF.

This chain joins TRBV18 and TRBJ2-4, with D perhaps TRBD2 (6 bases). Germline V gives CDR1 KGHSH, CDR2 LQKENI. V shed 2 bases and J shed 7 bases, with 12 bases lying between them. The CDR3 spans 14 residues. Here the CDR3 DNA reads TGTGCCAGCTCACCAACGGCGGGAAATAACATTCAGTACTTC. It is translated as CASSPTAGNNIQYF.

The CDR3 here is CASSATDTQYF. The CDR3 nucleotides read TGTGCCAGCAGTGCTACAGATACGCAGTATTTT. The gene calls are TRBV2 and TRBJ2-3; no definite D call. V was pared by 4 bases and J by 3 bases, with 2 bases between. The CDR3 is made up of 11 amino acids. Germline CDR1 is SNHLY and CDR2 is FYNNEI.

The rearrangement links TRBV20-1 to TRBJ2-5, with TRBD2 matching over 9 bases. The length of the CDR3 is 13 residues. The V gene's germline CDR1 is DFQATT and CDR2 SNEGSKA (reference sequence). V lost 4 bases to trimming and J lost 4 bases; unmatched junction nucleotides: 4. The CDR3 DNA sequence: TGCAGTGCTAAGAGGACTAGCGTAGAGACCCAGTACTTC. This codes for CSAKRTSVETQYF.

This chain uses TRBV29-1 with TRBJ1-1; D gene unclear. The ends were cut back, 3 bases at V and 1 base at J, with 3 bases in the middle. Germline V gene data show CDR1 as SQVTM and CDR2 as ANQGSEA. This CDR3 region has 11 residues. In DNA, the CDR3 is TGCAGCGTTGAGAGGAACACTGAAGCTTTCTTT. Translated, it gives CSVERNTEAFF.